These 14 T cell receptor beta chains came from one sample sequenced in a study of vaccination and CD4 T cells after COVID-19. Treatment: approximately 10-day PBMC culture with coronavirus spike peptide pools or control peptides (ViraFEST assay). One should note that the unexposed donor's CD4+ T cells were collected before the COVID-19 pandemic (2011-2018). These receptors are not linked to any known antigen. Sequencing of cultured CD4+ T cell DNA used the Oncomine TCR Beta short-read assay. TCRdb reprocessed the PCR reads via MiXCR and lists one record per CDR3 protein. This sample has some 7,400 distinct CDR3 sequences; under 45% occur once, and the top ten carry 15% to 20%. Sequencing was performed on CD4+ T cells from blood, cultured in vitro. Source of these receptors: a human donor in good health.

The CDR3 loop is CSVPTGAAGEQYF. The CDR3, as DNA: TGCAGTGTCCCTACAGGGGCAGCAGGCGAGCAGTACTTC. V usage is TRBV20-1 and J usage is TRBJ2-7; the match to TRBD1 covers 7 bases. CDR3 size: 13 residues. CDR1 DFQATT and CDR2 SNEGSKA come from the germline V gene (reference sequence). V lost 7 bases, J lost 6 bases, and 12 bases stayed unmatched.

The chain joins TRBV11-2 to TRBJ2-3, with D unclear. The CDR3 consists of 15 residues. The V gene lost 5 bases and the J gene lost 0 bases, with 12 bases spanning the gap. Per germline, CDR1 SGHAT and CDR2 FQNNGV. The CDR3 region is CASSIPITSTDTQYF. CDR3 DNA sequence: TGTGCCAGCAGCATCCCTATTACTAGCACAGATACGCAGTATTTT. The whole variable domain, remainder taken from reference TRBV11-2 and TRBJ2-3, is EAGVAQSPRYKIIEKRQSVAFWCNPISGHATLYWYQQILGQGPKLLIQFQNNGVVDDSQLPKDRFSAERLKGVDSTLKIQPAKLEDSAVYLCASSIPITSTDTQYFGPGTRLTVL.

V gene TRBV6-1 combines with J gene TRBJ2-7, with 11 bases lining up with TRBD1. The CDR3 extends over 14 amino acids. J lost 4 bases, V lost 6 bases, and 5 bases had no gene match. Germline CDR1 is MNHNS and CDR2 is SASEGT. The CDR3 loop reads CASSSRDRGYEQYF. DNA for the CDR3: TGTGCCAGCAGCAGCCGGGACAGGGGGTACGAGCAGTACTTC.

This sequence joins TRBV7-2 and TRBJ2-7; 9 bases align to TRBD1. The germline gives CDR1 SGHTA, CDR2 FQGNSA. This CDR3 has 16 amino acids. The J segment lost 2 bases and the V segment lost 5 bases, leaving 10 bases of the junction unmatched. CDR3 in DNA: TGTGCCAGCAGCCTGACCGGGACAGGGACCACCTACGAGCAGTACTTC. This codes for CASSLTGTGTTYEQYF.

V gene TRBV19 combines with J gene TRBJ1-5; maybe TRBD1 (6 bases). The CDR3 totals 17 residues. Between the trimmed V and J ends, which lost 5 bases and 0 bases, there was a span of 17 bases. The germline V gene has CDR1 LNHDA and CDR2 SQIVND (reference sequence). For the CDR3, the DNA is TGTGCCAGTAGTGTACAGCACGCCAGGGGTAGCAATCAGCCCCAGCATTTT. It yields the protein CASSVQHARGSNQPQHF.

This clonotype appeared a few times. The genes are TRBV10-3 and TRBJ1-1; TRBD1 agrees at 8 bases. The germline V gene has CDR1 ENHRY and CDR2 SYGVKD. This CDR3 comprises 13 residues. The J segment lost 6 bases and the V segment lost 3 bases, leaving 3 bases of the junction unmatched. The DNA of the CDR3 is TGTGCCATCAGTGACAGGGGACAGGCTGAAGCTTTCTTT. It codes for CAISDRGQAEAFF.

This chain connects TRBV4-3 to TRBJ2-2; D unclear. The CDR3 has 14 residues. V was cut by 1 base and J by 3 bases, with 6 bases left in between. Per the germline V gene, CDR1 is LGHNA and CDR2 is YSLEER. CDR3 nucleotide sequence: TGCGCCAGCAGCCAAGTGATCGACACCGGGGAGCTGTTTTTT. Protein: CASSQVIDTGELFF.

CDR3: CASSREATSNTEAFF. The DNA for the CDR3 is TGTGCCAGCAGCCGGGAAGCAACCTCGAACACTGAAGCTTTCTTT. The rearrangement links TRBV7-9 to TRBJ1-1; D ambiguous. V gave up 5 bases and J gave up 1 base, with 14 bases separating them. Germline loops: CDR1 SEHNR, CDR2 FQNEAQ (reference sequence). The CDR3 runs 15 residues.

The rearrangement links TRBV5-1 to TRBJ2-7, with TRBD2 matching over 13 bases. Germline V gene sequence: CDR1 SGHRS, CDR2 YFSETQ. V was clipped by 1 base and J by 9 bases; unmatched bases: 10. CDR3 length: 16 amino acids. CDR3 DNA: TGCGCCAGCAGCTTGAGTAGGACTAGCGGGAGTGGAGGGCAGTACTTC. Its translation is CASSLSRTSGSGGQYF. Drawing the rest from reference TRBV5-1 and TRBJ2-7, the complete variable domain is KAGVTQTPRYLIKTRGQQVTLSCSPISGHRSVSWYQQTPGQGLQFLFEYFSETQRNKGNFPGRFSGRQFSNSRSEMNVSTLELGDSALYLCASSLSRTSGSGGQYFGPGTRLTVT.

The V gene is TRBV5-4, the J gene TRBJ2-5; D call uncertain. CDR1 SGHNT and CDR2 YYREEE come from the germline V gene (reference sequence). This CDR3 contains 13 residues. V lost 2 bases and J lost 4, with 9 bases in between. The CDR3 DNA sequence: TGTGCCAGCAGCTTTGGGCTTATAGAGACCCAGTACTTC. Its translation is CASSFGLIETQYF. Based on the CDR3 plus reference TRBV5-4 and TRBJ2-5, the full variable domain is ETGVTQSPTHLIKTRGQQVTLRCSSQSGHNTVSWYQQALGQGPQFIFQYYREEENGRGNFPPRFSGLQFPNYSSELNVNALELDDSALYLCASSFGLIETQYFGPGTRLLVL.

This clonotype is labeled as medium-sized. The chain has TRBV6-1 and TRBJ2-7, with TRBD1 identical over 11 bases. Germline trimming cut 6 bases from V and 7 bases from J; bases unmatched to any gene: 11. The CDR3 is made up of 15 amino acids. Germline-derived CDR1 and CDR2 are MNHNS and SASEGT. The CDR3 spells CASRPPGTGGGEQYF. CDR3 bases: TGTGCCAGCAGACCTCCCGGGACAGGGGGAGGGGAGCAGTACTTC.

Here the CDR3 DNA reads TGTGCCAGCAGCCCCTTAAAACGAGGGACACCCTACGAGCAGTACTTC. This encodes CASSPLKRGTPYEQYF. The rearrangement uses TRBV11-2 and TRBJ2-7, with D possibly TRBD1 on 6 matching bases. V lost 5 bases and J 2 bases, leaving 19 bases between the germline ends. The CDR3 consists of 16 residues. Germline V lookup: CDR1 SGHAT, CDR2 FQNNGV.

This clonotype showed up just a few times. The CDR3 DNA is TGTGCCAGCAGCGTAGGCGGCCACGGGTCTGGCTACACCTTC. This codes for CASSVGGHGSGYTF. The genes are TRBV9 and TRBJ1-2; D is unclear. Germline V gene data show CDR1 as SGDLS and CDR2 as YYNGEE. The CDR3 is made up of 14 amino acids. V was pared by 0 bases and J by 7 bases, with 13 bases between.

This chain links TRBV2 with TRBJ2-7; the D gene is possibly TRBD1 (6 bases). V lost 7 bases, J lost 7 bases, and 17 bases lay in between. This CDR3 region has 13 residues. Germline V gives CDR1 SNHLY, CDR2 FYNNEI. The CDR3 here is CASTPGTPREQYF. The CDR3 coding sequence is TGTGCCAGCACCCCAGGGACACCGAGGGAGCAGTACTTC. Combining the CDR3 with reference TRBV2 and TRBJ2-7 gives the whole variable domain EPEVTQTPSHQVTQMGQEVILRCVPISNHLYFYWYRQILGQKVEFLVSFYNNEISEKSEIFDDQFSVERPDGSNFTLKIRSTKLEDSAMYFCASTPGTPREQYFGPGTRLTVT.